This TCR beta chain was recorded in a study of shared clonotypes between healthy human individuals. The CDR3 totals 15 residues. CDR1 is SGHRS and CDR2 is YFSETQ in the germline V gene. V dropped 0 bases and J dropped 5 bases, with 11 bases sitting between them. As processed by the authors: Junction-only immunoSEQ sequences carried no quality scores, so filtering differed. Sequenced by immunoSEQ multiplex PCR; TCRdb stores in-frame clones only, minus some. From that table come the V and J calls and clone size; the DNA was used to work out D and trimming. The data hold 2 million to 3 million clones, with over 85% observed a single time. Donors comprised only Caucasian adults living in Nashville, Tennessee.

The sequencing input was naive CD4+ T cells sorted from blood. Subset of the sample: CD45RA+ positively selected. The TCR sequence derives from a man younger than 30 in good health. The chain has TRBV5-1 and TRBJ2-2; maybe TRBD1 (5 bases). The CDR3, as DNA: TGCGCCAGCAGCTTGGACCAAAGGGGTACCGGGGAGCTGTTTTTT. It is translated as CASSLDQRGTGELFF.